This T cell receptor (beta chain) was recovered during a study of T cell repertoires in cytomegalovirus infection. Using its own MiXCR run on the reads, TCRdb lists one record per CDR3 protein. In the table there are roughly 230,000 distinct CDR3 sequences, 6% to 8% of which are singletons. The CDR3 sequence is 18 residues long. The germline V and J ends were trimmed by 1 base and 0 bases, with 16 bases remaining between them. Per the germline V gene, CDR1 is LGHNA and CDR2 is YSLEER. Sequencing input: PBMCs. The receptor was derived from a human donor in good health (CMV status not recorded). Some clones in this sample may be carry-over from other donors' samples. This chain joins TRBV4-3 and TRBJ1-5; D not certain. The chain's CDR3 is CASSQGLQGQSSNQPQHF. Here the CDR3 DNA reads TGCGCCAGCAGCCAAGGGTTGCAAGGGCAGAGTAGCAATCAGCCCCAGCATTTT.